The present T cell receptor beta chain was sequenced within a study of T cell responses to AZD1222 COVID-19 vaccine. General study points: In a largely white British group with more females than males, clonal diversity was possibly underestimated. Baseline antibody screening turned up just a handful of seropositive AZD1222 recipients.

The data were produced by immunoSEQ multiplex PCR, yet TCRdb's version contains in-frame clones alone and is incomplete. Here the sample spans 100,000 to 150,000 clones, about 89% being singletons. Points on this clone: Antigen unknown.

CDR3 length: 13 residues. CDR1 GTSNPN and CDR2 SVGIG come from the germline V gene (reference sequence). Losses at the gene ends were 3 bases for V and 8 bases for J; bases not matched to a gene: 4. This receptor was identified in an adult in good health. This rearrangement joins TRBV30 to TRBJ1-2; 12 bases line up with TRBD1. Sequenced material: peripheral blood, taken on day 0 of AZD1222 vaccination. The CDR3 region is CAWRGQGALGYTF. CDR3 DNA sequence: TGTGCCTGGAGGGGACAGGGGGCATTAGGCTACACCTTC.